The following is a T cell receptor (beta chain) sequence with its context. The antigen remains unidentified. Its ends do not fully match the called genes, so a read error is possible. The data originate from a study of T cell responses to AZD1222 COVID-19 vaccine. Whole-study findings and limits: Increased Spike-specific TCR breadth and depth were observed after two AZD1222 doses. Repertoires were sampled only after the peak T cell response. White British donors predominated, females outnumbered males, and clonal diversity was possibly underestimated.

This table comes from immunoSEQ multiplex PCR, and its TCRdb copy is limited to in-frame clones, with some not included. This table holds approximately 100,000 clones, roughly 87% found once. The CDR3 covers 15 residues. Germline CDR1 and CDR2: MDHEN and SYDVKM. The TCR was taken from an adult in good health. This sample comprised peripheral blood, obtained on day 0 of AZD1222 vaccination. The chain links TRBV28 to TRBJ2-1; 10 bases align to TRBD1. The CDR3 bases are TGTGCCAGCAACGGATACCTTGGGACAGGGGTTCCTCAGGTCTTC. It is translated as CASNGYLGTGVPQVF.